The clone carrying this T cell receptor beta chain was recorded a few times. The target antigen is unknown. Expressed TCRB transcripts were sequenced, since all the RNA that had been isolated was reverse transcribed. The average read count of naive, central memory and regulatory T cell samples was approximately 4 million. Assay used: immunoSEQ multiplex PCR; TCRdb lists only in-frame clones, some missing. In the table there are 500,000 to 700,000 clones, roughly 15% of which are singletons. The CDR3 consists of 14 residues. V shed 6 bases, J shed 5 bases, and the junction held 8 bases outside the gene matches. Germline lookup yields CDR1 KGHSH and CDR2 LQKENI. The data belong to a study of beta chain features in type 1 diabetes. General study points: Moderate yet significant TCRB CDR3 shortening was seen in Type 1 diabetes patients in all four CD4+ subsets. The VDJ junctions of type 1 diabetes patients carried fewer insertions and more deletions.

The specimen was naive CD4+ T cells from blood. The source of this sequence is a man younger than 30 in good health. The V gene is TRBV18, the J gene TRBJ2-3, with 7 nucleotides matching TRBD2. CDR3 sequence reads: CASSPPSGGDTQYF. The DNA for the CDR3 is TGTGCCAGCTCTCCGCCGTCGGGAGGAGATACGCAGTATTTT.